Each of the 20 T cell receptor beta chains below was sequenced from the same sample in a study of T cells in women clearing cervical HPV infection. Assay: immunoSEQ multiplex PCR; the TCRdb copy retains only in-frame clones and omits some. This sample's clone table lists around 39,000 clones. Sequenced sample: blood buffy coat. The receptors shown here come from a woman aged 18 to 75 with a cervical HPV16 infection that either progressed to CIN3+ or cleared (not recorded which).

Details on this clone: With the read ending 3 residues before the CDR3 end, the germline J gene is used to fill in that end. The chain has TRBV7-7 and TRBJ1-2, with D possibly matching TRBD1 (6 bases). Germline CDR1 SSHAT, CDR2 FNYEAQ (reference sequence). The CDR3 spans 14 residues. CDR3 in amino acids: CASSADQTGFDYTF. CDR3 DNA (partial): TGTGCCAGCAGCGCAGACCAGACAGGATTCGAC.

The CDR3: CASSITSRVGHQPQHF. CDR3 DNA (partial): TGTGCCAGTAGCATAACAAGTAGGGTAGGTCATCAGCCC. The genes are TRBV19 and TRBJ1-5; D gene unclear. The DNA ends 3 residues before the CDR3 does, and the rest of the CDR3 is filled in from the germline J gene. The CDR3 length is 16 residues. With 6 bases removed from V and 5 bases from J, the gap between germline ends came to 20 bases. CDR1 LNHDA and CDR2 SQIVND come from the germline V gene (reference sequence).

On this clone itself: The read is 3 residues too short to cover the CDR3 end, so that end is filled in from the germline J gene. This chain uses TRBV19 with TRBJ1-2; D not certain. Germline-derived CDR1 and CDR2 are LNHDA and SQIVND (reference sequence). The CDR3 runs 13 residues. This CDR3 is CASSKGHRDTYTF. Incomplete CDR3 DNA: TGTGCCAGTAGTAAGGGCCACAGAGATACC.

Comments on this clone: The read terminates 3 residues before the CDR3 end, so the remaining end is supplied by the germline J gene. The chain uses TRBV28 and TRBJ1-2, with 9 bases that match TRBD1. The CDR3 extends over 13 amino acids. The germline gives CDR1 MDHEN, CDR2 SYDVKM. Germline trimming cut 3 bases from V and 6 bases from J; bases unmatched to any gene: 2. The sequenced part of the CDR3 DNA is TGTGCCAGCAGTTTGGGGACAGGGCATGGC. It codes for CASSLGTGHG. The whole CDR3 sequence reads CASSLGTGHGYTF.

Regarding this clone: The read ends 3 residues shy of where the CDR3 ends; the end is completed using the germline J gene. The chain joins TRBV5-1 to TRBJ2-2, with TRBD2 matching 8 bases. With V trimmed by 3 bases and J by 2 bases, 6 bases remained unmatched. CDR3 length equals 16 residues. Per germline, CDR1 SGHRS and CDR2 YFSETQ. CDR3 bases read: TGCGCCAGCAGCTCGGGGGGGCAGATCAACACCGGGGAG. It is translated as CASSSGGQINTGE. Given in full, the CDR3 is CASSSGGQINTGELFF.

Comment on this clone: The read is 3 residues too short to cover the CDR3 end, so that end is filled in from the germline J gene. J is TRBJ2-7 and V is TRBV7-9, with D possibly TRBD1 on 6 matching bases. The CDR3 is 12 residues long. The germline gives CDR1 SEHNR, CDR2 FQNEAQ (reference sequence). V gave up 5 bases and J gave up 4 bases, with 9 bases separating them. The DNA read from the CDR3 is TGTGCCAGCAGCATGGACAGTTACGAG. Encoded protein: CASSMDSYE. The full CDR3 protein is CASSMDSYEQYF.

CDR3 region: CSAQTGLAGETQYF. The sequenced CDR3 bases are TGCAGTGCTCAAACGGGACTAGCGGGAGAGACC. The chain has TRBV20-1 and TRBJ2-5; 12 bases align to TRBD2. The read terminates 3 residues before the CDR3 end, so the remaining end is supplied by the germline J gene. CDR1 is DFQATT, CDR2 SNEGSKA, per germline (reference sequence). The CDR3 is made up of 14 amino acids. Trimming cost V 5 bases and J 4 bases; bases outside gene matches: 5.

To note about this clone: From the germline J gene comes the end of the CDR3, since the read stops 3 residues before it. The chain combines TRBV18 with TRBJ2-1, with TRBD2 identical over 13 bases. V shed 3 bases, J shed 4 bases, and the junction held 3 bases outside the gene matches. Germline V CDR1 and CDR2: KGHSH, LQKENI. The CDR3 has 16 residues. Incomplete CDR3 DNA: TGTGCCAGCTCACCGCGGACTAGCGGGGGATACAATGAG. This sequence encodes CASSPRTSGGYNE. The complete CDR3 reads CASSPRTSGGYNEQFF.

Remarks on this clone: The DNA ends 3 residues before the CDR3 does, and the rest of the CDR3 is filled in from the germline J gene. The genes are TRBV2 and TRBJ2-3; D not resolved. The CDR3 totals 15 residues. CDR1 is SNHLY, CDR2 FYNNEI, per germline. This chain's CDR3 is CASSERGQIQETQYF. CDR3 bases read: TGTGCCAGCAGTGAACGTGGTCAGATCCAAGAGACG.

Comments on this clone: The read ends 3 residues before the CDR3 terminus; that terminus is restored from the germline J gene. This chain uses TRBV19 with TRBJ1-2; D gene unclear. CDR3 length: 14 amino acids. Germline CDR1 LNHDA, CDR2 SQIVND (reference sequence). This CDR3 reads CASSLLASTDTYTF. The CDR3 bases that were read are TGTGCCAGTAGTCTTCTAGCGAGCACAGATACC.

The sequenced part of the CDR3 DNA is TGTGCCAGCAGCTACGCCACAGGGGAAGGC. It translates to CASSYATGEG. The full CDR3 protein is CASSYATGEGYTF. The genes are TRBV7-3 and TRBJ1-2; 7 bases fit TRBD1. The read terminates 3 residues before the CDR3 end, so the remaining end is supplied by the germline J gene. The CDR3 totals 13 residues. CDR1 is SGHTA and CDR2 is FQGTGA in the germline V gene.

To note about this clone: One end of the junction fails to match germline, which may point to a read error. The CDR3 end lies 3 residues beyond the end of the read and is filled in from the germline J gene. Different DNA sequences within this sample yield the same CDR3. The chain uses TRBV5-1 and TRBJ1-2, with 8 bases that match TRBD1. Germline V gene data show CDR1 as SGHRS and CDR2 as YFSETQ. CDR3 length equals 13 residues. CDR3 DNA, as far as it was read: TGCGCCAGCAGCCTGACAGGGGAGGATGGA. It yields the protein CASSLTGEDG. The whole CDR3 is CASSLTGEDGYTF.

The CDR3: CASGLGHSSYEQYF. The covered CDR3 bases are TGTGCTAGTGGTTTGGGACATAGCTCCTACGAG. The chain is built from TRBV12-5 and TRBJ2-7, with D hard to call. The CDR3 end is not reached by the read, which stops 3 residues before it; the germline J gene fills it in. CDR3 size: 14 residues. V lost 1 base to trimming and J lost 0 bases, with 7 bases between them. The germline V gene has CDR1 LGHNT and CDR2 FRNRAP.

Comment on this clone: The observed sequence ends 3 residues before the CDR3 terminus, with the missing tail filled in from the germline J gene. The rearrangement uses TRBV7-6 and TRBJ1-2, with D tentatively TRBD1 (6 bases). This CDR3 has 14 residues. Germline CDR1 and CDR2: SGHVS and FNYEAQ. The part of the CDR3 DNA that was read is TGTGCCAGCAGCTTGCAGGGGAGCTCCTACGAC. Translated, it gives CASSLQGSSYD. The whole CDR3 protein reads CASSLQGSSYDYTF.

As regards this clone: The read comes to an end 3 residues before the CDR3 does, leaving the germline J gene to fill in the end. The chain has TRBV2 and TRBJ2-3; TRBD2 agrees at 8 bases. CDR1 is SNHLY, CDR2 FYNNEI, per germline. V was pared by 8 bases and J by 6 bases, with 13 bases of the junction left unmatched. The CDR3 totals 15 residues. The sequenced part of the CDR3 DNA is TGTGCCAGCGGAAGCTGGCTAGCGGGTAGGGATACG. Its protein product is CASGSWLAGRDT. The whole CDR3 is CASGSWLAGRDTQYF.

Of note for this clone: The read falls 3 residues short of the CDR3 end, and the missing part is taken from the germline J gene. This chain joins TRBV28 and TRBJ2-3; TRBD2 is a possible D gene (5 bases). Germline lookup yields CDR1 MDHEN and CDR2 SYDVKM. The CDR3 consists of 13 residues. V was clipped by 6 bases and J by 6 bases, with 13 bases between them. The covered CDR3 bases are TGTGCCAGCAGCAGCATTAGCGTGGATACG. Translated: CASSSISVDT. The whole CDR3 reads CASSSISVDTQYF.

In regard to this clone: The read terminates 3 residues before the CDR3 end, so the remaining end is supplied by the germline J gene. The chain combines TRBV28 with TRBJ2-2; 9 nucleotides agree with TRBD2. The CDR3 runs to 13 residues. V lost 6 bases, J lost 6 bases, and 2 bases stayed unmatched. CDR1 is MDHEN, CDR2 SYDVKM, per germline. The CDR3 spells CASRLAGPGELFF. The sequenced part of the CDR3 DNA is TGTGCCAGCAGACTAGCGGGCCCCGGGGAG.

Turning to this clone: The read terminates 3 residues ahead of where the CDR3 ends, so the germline J gene completes it. V is TRBV19 and J is TRBJ2-7; 10 bases are a match to TRBD1. The ends lost 5 bases at V and 1 base at J; junction bases unmatched: 5. The CDR3 spans 15 residues. Germline values: CDR1 LNHDA, CDR2 SQIVND (reference sequence). The sequenced part of the CDR3 DNA is TGTGCCAGTAGTCTACGACAGGGGGCTTCCTACGAG. Translated, it gives CASSLRQGASYE. The whole CDR3 sequence reads CASSLRQGASYEQYF.

By frequency, this clone is medium-sized. Read data end 3 residues before the CDR3 end; the end is taken from the germline J gene. The V gene is TRBV2, the J gene TRBJ2-2; 9 bases align to TRBD1. The CDR3 is made up of 16 amino acids. From germline, CDR1 is SNHLY and CDR2 FYNNEI. V was clipped by 4 bases and J by 2 bases; unmatched bases: 5. CDR3 sequence reads: CASSADRGSNTGELFF. The CDR3 DNA, read in part, is TGTGCCAGCAGTGCCGACAGGGGGTCTAACACCGGGGAG.

As for this clone: The CDR3 end lies 3 residues beyond the end of the read and is filled in from the germline J gene. The J gene is TRBJ2-2, the V gene TRBV10-3; D gene uncertain. The CDR3 extends over 13 amino acids. V was trimmed by 3 bases and J by 6 bases, leaving 8 bases between them. CDR1 is ENHRY, CDR2 SYGVKD, per germline. The CDR3 sequence is CAISDRLAGELFF. The part of the CDR3 DNA that was read is TGTGCCATCAGTGACCGGCTAGCCGGGGAG.